The 17 T cell receptor beta chains below were found in one sample sequenced in a study of blood T cell repertoires in COVID-19. The table came from immunoSEQ multiplex PCR; TCRdb's copy has only in-frame clones and leaves some out. Of 120,000 or so clones listed, over 75% are singletons. Sequencing was performed on peripheral blood. These receptors originate from a man in his fifties or sixties with acute or convalescent COVID-19.

The chain links TRBV21-1 to TRBJ2-7; no check of the table's D call, TRBD2, against the DNA was made. TRBV21-1 is noted as a pseudogene. This CDR3 contains 12 residues. The CDR3 coding sequence is TGTGCCAGCCGCGAAAGAGGAAACGAGCAGTACTTC. Translated: CASRERGNEQYF.

This clone was recorded once. The V and J genes are TRBV4-1 and TRBJ2-1; TRBD2 matches at 7 bases. With V trimmed by 3 bases and J by 6 bases, 2 bases remained unmatched. This CDR3 has 13 amino acids. Germline V gene sequence: CDR1 MGHRA, CDR2 YSYEKL. CDR3 amino acids: CASSHREGNEQFF. The DNA for the CDR3 is TGCGCCAGCAGCCACAGGGAGGGCAATGAGCAGTTCTTC.

The rearrangement joins TRBV5-1 to TRBJ2-2; 7 bases match TRBD2. Germline trimming cut 5 bases from V and 1 base from J; bases unmatched to any gene: 2. This CDR3 is built from 14 residues. CDR1 is SGHRS, CDR2 YFSETQ, per germline. The CDR3 region is CASRGGVNTGELFF. CDR3 in DNA: TGCGCCAGCAGGGGAGGGGTGAACACCGGGGAGCTGTTTTTT.

The chain links TRBV30 to TRBJ2-3, with TRBD2 matching 9 bases. Germline V gives CDR1 GTSNPN, CDR2 SVGIG (reference sequence). V shed 3 bases, J shed 1 base, and the junction held 5 bases outside the gene matches. CDR3 size: 15 residues. CDR3 DNA: TGTGCCTGGAGCAAAAGGACTAGCGGCACAGATACGCAGTATTTT. This sequence encodes CAWSKRTSGTDTQYF.

The CDR3 DNA reads as TGTGCCAGCAGACAGGGCGACAATCAGCCCCAGCATTTT. Protein: CASRQGDNQPQHF. This sequence joins TRBV7-9 and TRBJ1-5; tentatively, D is TRBD1 (6 bases). CDR3 length equals 13 residues. Germline CDR1 reads SEHNR; CDR2 reads FQNEAQ (reference sequence). The V end lost 6 bases, the J end lost 3 bases, and 9 bases lay between the germline ends.

V gene TRBV2 combines with J gene TRBJ1-5, with 7 nucleotides matching TRBD1. J lost 2 bases, V lost 6 bases, and 7 bases had no gene match. In germline, CDR1 is SNHLY, CDR2 FYNNEI. The CDR3 spans 15 residues. CDR3 sequence (DNA): TGTGCCAGCAGCACCGGGACAGTTCGCAATCAGCCCCAGCATTTT. Its protein is CASSTGTVRNQPQHF.

V usage is TRBV4-2 and J usage is TRBJ1-6; TRBD1 aligns across 7 bases. Trimming at V came to 1 base and at J to 7 bases, leaving 7 bases not matched to a gene. Germline V gene sequence: CDR1 LGHNA, CDR2 YNFKEQ. The CDR3 totals 16 residues. In DNA, the CDR3 is TGTGCCAGCAGCCAAGGGCCGGGACAGTCGAATTCACCCCTCCACTTT. Protein product: CASSQGPGQSNSPLHF.

The chain uses TRBV5-4 and TRBJ2-4, with a weak D call TRBD1 (6 bases). Germline V gene data show CDR1 as SGHNT and CDR2 as YYREEE (reference sequence). The CDR3 runs 15 residues. V lost 0 bases and J 3 bases, leaving 10 bases between the germline ends. The CDR3 DNA is TGTGCCAGCAGCTTGGGGGGGCAAGGCAAAAACATTCAGTACTTC. The encoded protein is CASSLGGQGKNIQYF.

This clone occurred a few times. This chain links TRBV18 with TRBJ2-3; a possible D gene is TRBD2 (6 bases). The V end lost 6 bases, the J end lost 4 bases, and 11 bases lay between the germline ends. The CDR3 is 13 amino acids. The germline V gene encodes CDR1 KGHSH and CDR2 LQKENI. CDR3 sequence (DNA): TGTGCCAGCTCCTGGGAGGCCCCAGATACGCAGTATTTT. Protein product: CASSWEAPDTQYF.

V and J are TRBV27 and TRBJ2-5, with D possibly TRBD2 on 5 matching bases. V was clipped by 6 bases and J by 2 bases, with 16 bases between them. From germline, CDR1 is MNHEY and CDR2 SMNVEV (reference sequence). The CDR3 runs 15 residues. CDR3 nucleotide sequence: TGTGCCAGCAGCCGCCGGGCAGGAGGACAAGAGACCCAGTACTTC. Translation gives CASSRRAGGQETQYF.

V gene TRBV6-5 combines with J gene TRBJ2-7, with TRBD2 matching 12 bases. Germline CDR1 MNHEY, CDR2 SVGAGI. Losses at the gene ends were 6 bases for V and 3 bases for J; bases not matched to a gene: 0. This CDR3 has 13 amino acids. CDR3 DNA: TGTGCCAGCAGACTAGCGGGGGGCTACGAGCAGTACTTC. Translating gives CASRLAGGYEQYF.

The rearrangement links TRBV5-4 to TRBJ2-1; maybe TRBD2 (5 bases). Between the trimmed V and J ends, which lost 4 bases and 4 bases, there was a span of 18 bases. The V gene's germline CDR1 is SGHNT and CDR2 YYREEE (reference sequence). The CDR3 is made up of 16 amino acids. In nucleotides, the CDR3 is TGTGCCAGCAGCCCCCCTGGGAGCGTTTCTTACAATGAGCAGTTCTTC. Protein product: CASSPPGSVSYNEQFF.

This rearrangement joins TRBV28 to TRBJ1-1; perhaps TRBD1 as D (6 bases). The CDR3 has 14 residues. Germline loops: CDR1 MDHEN, CDR2 SYDVKM. The ends were cut back, 6 bases at V and 5 bases at J, with 16 bases in the middle. CDR3 residues: CASSQDRPGTEAFF. CDR3 nucleotide sequence: TGTGCCAGCAGCCAGGACAGACCGGGTACTGAAGCTTTCTTT.

The rearrangement uses TRBV19 and TRBJ1-4; D may be TRBD1 (6 bases). The CDR3 is 14 residues long. Trimming took 4 bases from V and 8 from J, leaving 14 bases between them. The V gene's germline CDR1 is LNHDA and CDR2 SQIVND (reference sequence). CDR3 protein: CASSKQGRGEKLFF. Here the CDR3 DNA reads TGTGCCAGTAGTAAACAGGGTAGAGGAGAAAAACTGTTTTTT. Based on the CDR3 plus reference TRBV19 and TRBJ1-4, the full variable domain is DGGITQSPKYLFRKEGQNVTLSCEQNLNHDAMYWYRQDPGQGLRLIYYSQIVNDFQKGDIAEGYSVSREKKESFPLTVTSAQKNPTAFYLCASSKQGRGEKLFFGSGTQLSVL.

The chain is built from TRBV28 and TRBJ1-5, with D maybe TRBD1 (5 bases). CDR3 length: 13 residues. The germline V gene encodes CDR1 MDHEN and CDR2 SYDVKM. CDR3: CPRRWGVGQPQHF. The CDR3 coding sequence is TGTCCTAGACGGTGGGGGGTAGGTCAGCCCCAGCATTTT. The whole variable domain, remainder taken from reference TRBV28 and TRBJ1-5, is DVKVTQSSRYLVKRTGEKVFLECVQDMDHENMFWYRQDPGLGLRLIYFSYDVKMKEKGDIPEGYSVSREKKERFSLILESASTNQTSMYLCPRRWGVGQPQHFGDGTRLSIL.

This rearrangement joins TRBV25-1 to TRBJ1-4, with 8 bases matching TRBD1. CDR1 and CDR2 from the germline V gene are MGHDK and SYGVNS. V shed 3 bases and J 7 bases; nucleotides not matched to a gene: 7. This CDR3 spans 15 amino acids. Here the CDR3 reads CASSDSGRGPEKLFF. For the CDR3, the DNA is TGTGCCAGCAGTGACTCGGGCAGGGGGCCTGAAAAACTGTTTTTT.

CDR3 sequence (DNA): TGCAGCGTAGAGAGGGAAGGGAAAGGCTACACCTTC. Translation: CSVEREGKGYTF. V is TRBV29-1 and J is TRBJ1-2; D is ambiguous. CDR1 is SQVTM, CDR2 ANQGSEA, per germline. Trimming shortened V by 6 bases and J by 8 bases, and 16 bases separated the two germline ends. The CDR3 is 12 amino acids.